This passage covers 30 T cell receptor beta chains from one sample sequenced in a study of identical twins. TCRdb ran MiXCR on the 5' RACE reads and lists one entry per CDR3 protein. Of 500,000 to 650,000 distinct CDR3 sequences in the sample, 7% to 7.5% are singletons; the top ten hold around 1.6%. The same data also went into a second study, on yellow fever vaccine responses in identical twins.

The sample was PBMCs. The receptors come from a woman younger than 35 in good health.

This clonotype appeared many times. For the CDR3, the DNA is TGTGCCAGCATCCTCGGACTAGCGGGATTGAAGAACAATGAGCAGTTCTTC. Residues: CASILGLAGLKNNEQFF. The chain joins TRBV12-3 or TRBV12-4 to TRBJ2-1; 12 bases fit TRBD2. This CDR3 is built from 17 residues. V shed 7 bases, J shed 5 bases, and the junction held 12 bases outside the gene matches.

This clonotype turned up a few times. Here the CDR3 reads CASSPRGLAANYGYTF. Written as DNA, the CDR3 is TGTGCCAGCAGCCCGCGCGGACTTGCAGCTAACTATGGCTACACCTTC. The rearrangement uses TRBV7-8 and TRBJ1-2, with D hard to call. Trimming pared 5 bases from V and 0 bases from J, leaving 16 bases between. CDR1 is SGHVS and CDR2 is FQNEAQ in the germline V gene. CDR3 size: 16 residues.

The sample holds a few counts of this clonotype. This chain connects TRBV7-2 to TRBJ2-1; D remains unclear. Germline CDR1 is SGHTA and CDR2 is FQGNSA. V lost 5 bases and J lost 6, with 11 bases in between. This CDR3 has 13 amino acids. The CDR3 nucleotides are TGTGCCAGCAGCCCAGAGGTCCGCAATGAGCAGTTCTTC. Its protein is CASSPEVRNEQFF.

This clonotype showed up many times. This rearrangement joins TRBV12-3 or TRBV12-4 to TRBJ2-2, with D hard to call. There are 14 residues in the CDR3. V was clipped by 6 bases and J by 1 base, with 9 bases between them. DNA of the CDR3: TGTGCCAGCAGCCGACGTCAGAACACCGGGGAGCTGTTTTTT. It encodes CASSRRQNTGELFF.

This clonotype appeared many times. The chain has TRBV15 and TRBJ2-3; 8 bases agree with TRBD2. This CDR3 comprises 18 residues. The trim removed 0 bases at V and 2 bases at J, leaving 10 bases unmatched. CDR1 LNHNV and CDR2 YYDKDF come from the germline V gene (reference sequence). This CDR3 reads CATSRDLMAAGATDTQYF. The DNA of the CDR3 is TGTGCCACCAGCAGAGATTTGATGGCAGCGGGGGCCACAGATACGCAGTATTTT. Combining the CDR3 with reference TRBV15 and TRBJ2-3 gives the whole variable domain DAMVIQNPRYQVTQFGKPVTLSCSQTLNHNVMYWYQQKSSQAPKLLFHYYDKDFNNEADTPDNFQSRRPNTSFCFLDIRSPGLGDTAMYLCATSRDLMAAGATDTQYFGPGTRLTVL.

The gene calls are TRBV6-5 and TRBJ2-5; D not certain. From germline, CDR1 is MNHEY and CDR2 SVGAGI. V was clipped by 4 bases and J by 1 base, with 13 bases between them. This CDR3 spans 15 amino acids. The CDR3 here is CASSSFGLGQETQYF. In nucleotides, the CDR3 is TGTGCCAGCAGTTCCTTTGGCTTGGGCCAAGAGACCCAGTACTTC.

This clonotype was counted many times. V usage is TRBV27 and J usage is TRBJ2-3; D might be TRBD2 (5 bases). The germline V gene encodes CDR1 MNHEY and CDR2 SMNVEV (reference sequence). The length of the CDR3 is 15 residues. V lost 3 bases, J lost 4 bases, and 14 bases lay in between. CDR3 region: CASSFGGLDADTQYF. The CDR3 DNA reads as TGTGCCAGCAGTTTCGGCGGACTTGACGCAGATACGCAGTATTTT.

The chain uses TRBV7-8 and TRBJ2-7, with 12 bases identical to TRBD1. This CDR3 spans 17 amino acids. V lost 1 base to trimming and J lost 4 bases; unmatched junction nucleotides: 8. Germline V gene lookup returns CDR1 SGHVS and CDR2 FQNEAQ. The CDR3 sequence: CASSLVGDRGRLYEQYV. The CDR3 DNA reads TGTGCCAGCAGCTTAGTCGGGGACAGGGGGCGACTTTACGAGCAGTACGTC.

The V gene is TRBV12-3 or TRBV12-4, the J gene TRBJ1-1, with 7 bases lining up with TRBD1. This CDR3 spans 16 amino acids. The J segment lost 1 base and the V segment lost 6 bases, leaving 11 bases of the junction unmatched. CDR3 in amino acids: CASSRQGFKANTEAFF. The CDR3, as DNA: TGTGCCAGCAGCCGACAGGGTTTTAAAGCGAACACTGAAGCTTTCTTT.

Ten or more counts support this clonotype. V and J are TRBV28 and TRBJ2-5; no reliable D call. Germline V CDR1 and CDR2: MDHEN, SYDVKM. The germline V and J ends were trimmed by 2 bases and 5 bases, with 9 bases remaining between them. This CDR3 region has 13 residues. Here the CDR3 DNA reads TGTGCCAGCAGTTTAACGTCGGTGGAGACCCAGTACTTC. Translated: CASSLTSVETQYF.

The chain employs TRBV19 and TRBJ1-5; maybe TRBD1 (5 bases). The CDR3 covers 14 residues. Trimming shortened V by 3 bases and J by 7 bases, and 13 bases separated the two germline ends. Germline lookup yields CDR1 LNHDA and CDR2 SQIVND (reference sequence). The CDR3, as DNA: TGTGCCAGTAGTATGACCCGGGGCAGGCAGCCCCAGCATTTT. This codes for CASSMTRGRQPQHF.

This clonotype occurred a few times. The rearrangement links TRBV9 to TRBJ2-4; D may be TRBD2 (6 bases). Germline CDR1 reads SGDLS; CDR2 reads YYNGEE. Trimming cost V 6 bases and J 8 bases, with 18 bases left between them. The CDR3 is 14 amino acids. CDR3 in amino acids: CASTLGAGSDIQYF. For the CDR3, the DNA is TGTGCCAGCACCCTAGGGGCGGGGTCGGACATTCAGTACTTC.

The chain carries TRBV29-1 and TRBJ2-3; no clear D. The CDR3 runs 11 residues. Per germline, CDR1 SQVTM and CDR2 ANQGSEA. V lost 2 bases and J 4 bases, leaving 4 bases between the germline ends. The CDR3 here is CSVEQPDTQYF. The CDR3 nucleotides read TGCAGCGTTGAACAGCCAGATACGCAGTATTTT.

The chain couples TRBV6-5 to TRBJ1-2, with 9 bases identical to TRBD1. This CDR3 is 15 amino acids long. Unmatched junction bases numbered 6, after V lost 2 bases and J lost 5 bases. Germline lookup yields CDR1 MNHEY and CDR2 SVGAGI. The CDR3, as DNA: TGTGCCAGCAGTTACCTTTCTGGGACAGGGTATGGCTACACCTTC. This sequence encodes CASSYLSGTGYGYTF.

Only a few counts were recorded for this clonotype. The chain is built from TRBV20-1 and TRBJ2-3; D not resolved. V lost 0 bases and J 6 bases, leaving 13 bases between the germline ends. This CDR3 spans 14 amino acids. In germline, CDR1 is DFQATT, CDR2 SNEGSKA (reference sequence). The CDR3 sequence: CSARDERVSDTQYF. CDR3 bases: TGCAGTGCTAGAGATGAAAGGGTGTCGGATACGCAGTATTTT.

This clonotype showed up just a few times. V is TRBV7-8 and J is TRBJ2-1, with 8 bases aligning to TRBD2. Germline V gives CDR1 SGHVS, CDR2 FQNEAQ. The CDR3 consists of 19 residues. The V segment lost 1 base and the J segment 0 bases; nucleotides outside the gene matches: 11. The CDR3 nucleotides read TGTGCCAGCAGCTTAGATTTATGGCGGGGGGAAAGCTCCTACAATGAGCAGTTCTTC. This translates into CASSLDLWRGESSYNEQFF.

In its sample, this clonotype was seen many times. The chain combines TRBV7-9 with TRBJ2-5; TRBD1 or TRBD2 may be the D gene (5 bases each). CDR1 and CDR2 (germline): SEHNR, FQNEAQ (reference sequence). The CDR3 length is 12 residues. V lost 7 bases to trimming and J lost 7 bases, with 13 bases between them. CDR3 DNA: TGTGCCAGCACCCTGCCTGGGACGACCCAGTACTTC. Its translation: CASTLPGTTQYF.

The rearrangement uses TRBV5-6 and TRBJ2-7; D remains unclear. The ends were cut back, 2 bases at V and 3 bases at J, with 6 bases in the middle. The CDR3 contains 12 residues. CDR1 is SGHDT, CDR2 YYEEEE, per germline. The chain's CDR3 is CASSFAGYEQYV. For the CDR3, the DNA is TGTGCCAGCAGCTTTGCCGGCTACGAGCAGTACGTC.

The gene calls are TRBV5-6 and TRBJ2-7; D might be TRBD1 (6 bases). The CDR3 is 12 residues long. CDR1 and CDR2 from the germline V gene are SGHDT and YYEEEE. Trimming cost V 0 bases and J 8 bases, with 9 bases left between them. The CDR3 here is CASSLGRGKQYV. DNA of the CDR3: TGTGCCAGCAGCTTGGGTAGGGGGAAGCAGTACGTC.

This clonotype was observed a few times. The rearrangement joins TRBV6-4 to TRBJ2-6; tentatively, D is TRBD1 or TRBD2 (6 bases each). This CDR3 comprises 15 residues. V gave up 4 bases and J gave up 2 bases, with 9 bases separating them. CDR1 is MRHNA, CDR2 SNTAGT, per germline. This CDR3 is CASSAEGAGANVLTF. The CDR3 nucleotides read TGTGCCAGCAGTGCGGAGGGGGCTGGGGCCAACGTCCTGACTTTC.

The DNA of the CDR3 is TGTGCCAGCAGCTCCGAGCTAGGCACAGATACGCAGTATTTT. Translating gives CASSSELGTDTQYF. J is TRBJ2-3 and V is TRBV11-2; D gene unclear. The V end was cut by 4 bases, the J end by 1 base, with 9 bases between. CDR1 is SGHAT and CDR2 is FQNNGV in the germline V gene. CDR3 length equals 14 residues.

This clonotype was seen a few times. This sequence joins TRBV5-1 and TRBJ2-5; D remains ambiguous. The CDR3 covers 15 residues. From germline, CDR1 is SGHRS and CDR2 YFSETQ. V was pared by 0 bases and J by 0 bases, with 9 bases between. CDR3 residues: CASSLERLHQETQYF. In nucleotides, the CDR3 is TGCGCCAGCAGCTTGGAAAGACTGCACCAAGAGACCCAGTACTTC.

V usage is TRBV6-5 and J usage is TRBJ2-1, with D hard to call. Per germline, CDR1 MNHEY and CDR2 SVGAGI. V lost 0 bases and J lost 5, with 11 bases in between. The CDR3 contains 15 residues. CDR3 sequence: CASSYSFRGHNEQFF. As DNA, the CDR3 is TGTGCCAGCAGTTACTCTTTCCGAGGACACAATGAGCAGTTCTTC.

This clonotype showed up just a few times. The chain joins TRBV11-2 to TRBJ2-1; tentatively, D is TRBD1 (5 bases). The CDR3 has 15 amino acids. CDR1 SGHAT and CDR2 FQNNGV come from the germline V gene. Deletions cut 4 bases from V and 8 bases from J, with 18 bases between. CDR3 coding DNA: TGTGCCAGCAGCTACTTAGGGGTCCCAAGGTATGAGCAGTTCTTC. Translated, it gives CASSYLGVPRYEQFF.

This clonotype came up a few times. Here the CDR3 DNA reads TGTGCCAGCAATAAACAGGGGCGGTTAAGCTCCTACAATGAGCAGTTCTTC. Its protein product is CASNKQGRLSSYNEQFF. The chain couples TRBV27 to TRBJ2-1; 7 bases agree with TRBD1. Germline V gives CDR1 MNHEY, CDR2 SMNVEV (reference sequence). The V and J ends lost 7 bases and 0 bases, in that order; junction bases with no gene match: 12. The CDR3 consists of 17 residues.

This rearrangement joins TRBV29-1 to TRBJ1-2, with D tentatively TRBD1 (5 bases). CDR1 is SQVTM and CDR2 is ANQGSEA in the germline V gene. V was shortened by 8 bases and J by 8 bases, with 15 bases between the two germline ends. The CDR3 loop spans 11 amino acids. The CDR3 bases are TGCAGCATGACGGGGCAGTTGGGCTACACCTTC. Translated, it gives CSMTGQLGYTF. Variable domain in full (rest from reference TRBV29-1 and TRBJ1-2): SAVISQKPSRDICQRGTSLTIQCQVDSQVTMMFWYRQQPGQSLTLIATANQGSEATYESGFVIDKFPISRPNLTFSTLTVSNMSPEDSSIYLCSMTGQLGYTFGSGTRLTVV.

This clonotype was detected ten times or more. The J gene is TRBJ1-2, the V gene TRBV12-3 or TRBV12-4; the match to TRBD1 covers 9 bases. CDR3 length: 14 residues. The ends lost 1 base at V and 5 bases at J; junction bases unmatched: 2. CDR3 nucleotide sequence: TGTGCCAGCAGTTTAGAGGACAGGGGATATGGCTACACCTTC. This gives the protein CASSLEDRGYGYTF.

CDR3 sequence: CASSIEVAGVSTDTQYF. CDR3 nucleotide sequence: TGTGCCAGTAGTATAGAGGTAGCGGGGGTGAGCACAGATACGCAGTATTTT. This chain joins TRBV19 and TRBJ2-3; 9 bases match TRBD2. The V gene's germline CDR1 is LNHDA and CDR2 SQIVND (reference sequence). This CDR3 comprises 17 residues. J lost 0 bases, V lost 0 bases, and 4 bases had no gene match. The full variable domain, rest sourced from reference TRBV19 and TRBJ2-3, is DGGITQSPKYLFRKEGQNVTLSCEQNLNHDAMYWYRQDPGQGLRLIYYSQIVNDFQKGDIAEGYSVSREKKESFPLTVTSAQKNPTAFYLCASSIEVAGVSTDTQYFGPGTRLTVL.

The sample holds a few counts of this clonotype. The rearrangement uses TRBV12-3 or TRBV12-4 and TRBJ2-2, with TRBD1 identical over 8 bases. J lost 3 bases, V lost 6 bases, and 9 bases had no gene match. CDR3 length: 16 amino acids. The CDR3 sequence: CASSPRGTGHTGELFF. In DNA form, the CDR3 reads TGTGCCAGCAGCCCGAGGGGGACAGGACACACCGGGGAGCTGTTTTTT.

The rearrangement uses TRBV2 and TRBJ2-1; 10 nucleotides line up with TRBD2. J lost 2 bases, V lost 5 bases, and 6 bases had no gene match. CDR3 size: 16 residues. CDR1 is SNHLY, CDR2 FYNNEI, per germline. The CDR3 bases are TGTGCCAGCAGTAGAAGAGCGGGAGGGCCCTACAATGAGCAGTTCTTC. Amino acids: CASSRRAGGPYNEQFF.